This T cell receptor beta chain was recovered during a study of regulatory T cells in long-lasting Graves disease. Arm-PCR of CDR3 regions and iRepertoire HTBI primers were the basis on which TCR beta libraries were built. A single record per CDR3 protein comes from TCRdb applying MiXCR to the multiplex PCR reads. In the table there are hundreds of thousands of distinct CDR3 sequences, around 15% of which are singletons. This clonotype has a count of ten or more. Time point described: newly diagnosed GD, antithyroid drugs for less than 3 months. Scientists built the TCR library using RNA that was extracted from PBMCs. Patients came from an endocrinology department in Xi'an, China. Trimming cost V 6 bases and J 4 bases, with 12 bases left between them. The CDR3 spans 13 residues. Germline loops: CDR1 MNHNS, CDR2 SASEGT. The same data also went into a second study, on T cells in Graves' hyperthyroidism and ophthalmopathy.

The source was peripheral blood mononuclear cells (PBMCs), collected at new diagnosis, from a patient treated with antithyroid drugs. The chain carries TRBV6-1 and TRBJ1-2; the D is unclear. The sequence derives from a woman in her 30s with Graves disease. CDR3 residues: CASRTETTYGYTF. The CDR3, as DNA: TGTGCCAGCAGAACGGAGACAACCTATGGCTACACCTTC.